Shown below are 21 T cell receptor beta chains from a single sample sequenced in a study of T cells after yellow fever vaccination. TCRdb analysed the 5' RACE reads with MiXCR anew, one entry per CDR3 protein. The sample contains a few hundred thousand distinct CDR3 sequences, approximately 10% of which appear only once. The sequences come from PBMCs, collected on the day of the first yellow fever vaccination. All receptors come from a man aged 18 to 29 who received the YFV17D yellow fever vaccine.

The sample holds a few counts of this clonotype. J is TRBJ1-1 and V is TRBV27; D not certain. Deletions cut 4 bases from V and 0 bases from J, with 9 bases between. Germline CDR1 is MNHEY and CDR2 is SMNVEV (reference sequence). The CDR3 is 14 residues long. CDR3 in amino acids: CASSSRLVNTEAFF. In DNA, the CDR3 is TGTGCCAGCAGTTCACGGTTAGTGAACACTGAAGCTTTCTTT.

The chain recombines TRBV15 with TRBJ2-1, with 10 positions matching TRBD2. Germline V CDR1 and CDR2: LNHNV, YYDKDF (reference sequence). CDR3 length equals 18 residues. V lost 3 bases, J lost 0 bases, and 8 bases stayed unmatched. For the CDR3, the DNA is TGTGCCACCAGCAGCGCCACTAGCGGGGTTGTCTCCTACAATGAGCAGTTCTTC. It translates to CATSSATSGVVSYNEQFF.

This clonotype occurred many times. V and J are TRBV4-1 and TRBJ1-2, with D possibly TRBD1 on 5 matching bases. This CDR3 spans 14 amino acids. V lost 0 bases and J lost 6, with 11 bases in between. The germline gives CDR1 MGHRA, CDR2 YSYEKL. CDR3 loop: CASSQDRGFNGYTF. CDR3 DNA: TGCGCCAGCAGCCAAGACCGGGGGTTCAATGGCTACACCTTC.

This clonotype was counted between two and nine times. The chain uses TRBV6-2 or TRBV6-3 and TRBJ2-6; D ambiguous. The length of the CDR3 is 14 residues. Trimming removed 8 bases from V and 0 bases from J, with 8 bases in between. Germline values: CDR1 MNHEY, CDR2 SVGEGT. The CDR3 DNA reads TGTGCCAGCGATCGCGCCTCTGGGGCCAACGTCCTGACTTTC. It encodes CASDRASGANVLTF.

The CDR3, as DNA: TGCGCCAGCCGCCGAGACAGGGGGCGTGGGACTAATGAAAAACTGTTTTTT. Protein product: CASRRDRGRGTNEKLFF. V and J are TRBV5-1 and TRBJ1-4; TRBD1 agrees at 10 bases. Looked up from germline, CDR1 is SGHRS and CDR2 is YFSETQ. This CDR3 region has 17 residues. Trimming cost V 7 bases and J 2 bases; bases outside gene matches: 11.

The CDR3 here is CASSIFMGDSSNYGYTF. The CDR3 region has the DNA TGTGCCAGTAGTATTTTTATGGGGGACTCGTCTAACTATGGCTACACCTTC. The chain carries TRBV19 and TRBJ1-2, with a weak D call TRBD1 (5 bases). The length of the CDR3 is 17 residues. V was shortened by 3 bases and J by 0 bases, with 17 bases between the two germline ends. Germline lookup yields CDR1 LNHDA and CDR2 SQIVND (reference sequence). Filled out from reference TRBV19 and TRBJ1-2, the complete variable domain reads DGGITQSPKYLFRKEGQNVTLSCEQNLNHDAMYWYRQDPGQGLRLIYYSQIVNDFQKGDIAEGYSVSREKKESFPLTVTSAQKNPTAFYLCASSIFMGDSSNYGYTFGSGTRLTVV.

The V gene is TRBV11-1, the J gene TRBJ2-1; 9 bases map to TRBD2. V shed 7 bases, J shed 8 bases, and the junction held 30 bases outside the gene matches. Germline CDR1 SGHAT, CDR2 FQDESV (reference sequence). The CDR3 sequence is 21 residues long. CDR3 sequence: CASTQGTRGGRLPPGSDEQFF. DNA of the CDR3: TGTGCCAGCACCCAGGGGACGCGGGGGGGTCGGCTCCCCCCCGGTTCGGATGAGCAGTTCTTC.

The chain has TRBV12-3 or TRBV12-4 and TRBJ2-1, with 10 bases fitting TRBD2. Losses at the gene ends were 4 bases for V and 4 bases for J; bases not matched to a gene: 10. This CDR3 contains 17 residues. In DNA form, the CDR3 reads TGTGCCAGCAGTTGGGTTAGAGCGGGGGGGGCTTACAATGAGCAGTTCTTC. Translated: CASSWVRAGGAYNEQFF.

V gene TRBV20-1 combines with J gene TRBJ1-2, with 8 bases matching TRBD1. In germline, CDR1 is DFQATT, CDR2 SNEGSKA (reference sequence). This CDR3 has 15 residues. V trimming: 0 bases; J trimming: 2 bases; junction bases outside the gene matches: 5. The CDR3 protein is CSARDLRGLNYGYTF. The CDR3 DNA reads TGCAGTGCTAGAGATCTCAGGGGGCTCAACTATGGCTACACCTTC.

This clonotype was recorded a few times. At one of its ends the junction is not consistent with the germline gene, which may arise from a read error. The V call is TRBV12-3 or TRBV12-4, the J call TRBJ2-5; D may be TRBD1 (6 bases). The CDR3 contains 12 residues. CDR3 in amino acids: CASSPVPGHPFF. CDR3 coding DNA: TGTGCCAGCAGCCCTGTCCCGGGACACCCTTTCTTC.

In this sample, this clonotype turned up many times. The chain uses TRBV7-2 and TRBJ2-5; 9 bases fit TRBD1. Trimming cost V 1 base and J 7 bases; bases outside gene matches: 4. The CDR3 is 14 amino acids. The V gene's germline CDR1 is SGHTA and CDR2 FQGNSA. CDR3 loop: CASSLGMGQGTQYF. In DNA form, the CDR3 reads TGTGCCAGCAGCTTAGGAATGGGACAGGGGACCCAGTACTTC.

This clonotype occurred a few times. V and J are TRBV11-2 and TRBJ2-3; D might be TRBD1 or TRBD2, each matching 5 bases. The CDR3 sequence is 16 residues long. V lost 6 bases and J lost 2, with 18 bases in between. The V gene's germline CDR1 is SGHAT and CDR2 FQNNGV. DNA of the CDR3: TGTGCCAGCAGGGTGGGGGTACGGTATTTCACAGATACGCAGTATTTT. Its protein product is CASRVGVRYFTDTQYF.

This clonotype was seen repeatedly, ten times or more. The CDR3 nucleotides read TGCAGTGCTAGGACAGCAGGGGACATTCAGTACTTC. Translation gives CSARTAGDIQYF. The V call is TRBV20-1, the J call TRBJ2-4; possible D gene TRBD1, 6 bases. The CDR3 runs 12 residues. Germline assignment: CDR1 DFQATT and CDR2 SNEGSKA (reference sequence). Deletions cut 3 bases from V and 8 bases from J, with 11 bases between.

This clonotype was recorded at least ten times. The V call is TRBV7-2, the J call TRBJ1-1; no reliable D call. The germline V gene encodes CDR1 SGHTA and CDR2 FQGNSA. CDR3 length equals 13 residues. Deletions cut 2 bases from V and 1 base from J, with 5 bases between. CDR3 sequence: CASSLFENTEAFF. CDR3 coding DNA: TGTGCCAGCAGCTTATTCGAGAACACTGAAGCTTTCTTT.

There are a few counts of this clonotype. The chain employs TRBV11-3 and TRBJ2-1; D call uncertain. V dropped 3 bases and J dropped 5 bases, with 8 bases sitting between them. The V gene's germline CDR1 is SGHNT and CDR2 YENEEA. The CDR3 spans 13 residues. The CDR3 is CASSLSANNEQFF. DNA of the CDR3: TGTGCCAGCAGCTTGAGCGCTAACAATGAGCAGTTCTTC. The variable domain in full, completed from reference TRBV11-3 and TRBJ2-1, reads EAGVVQSPRYKIIEKKQPVAFWCNPISGHNTLYWYLQNLGQGPELLIRYENEEAVDDSQLPKDRFSAERLKGVDSTLKIQPAELGDSAVYLCASSLSANNEQFFGPGTRLTVL.

This clonotype was detected a few times. J is TRBJ1-1 and V is TRBV12-3 or TRBV12-4; D ambiguous. The CDR3 runs 12 residues. Deletions cut 4 bases from V and 6 bases from J, with 9 bases between. The CDR3 loop reads CASSWWGSEAFF. As DNA, the CDR3 is TGTGCCAGCAGTTGGTGGGGTTCTGAAGCTTTCTTT.

This clonotype occurred a few times. The chain recombines TRBV6-1 with TRBJ2-3, with D perhaps TRBD2 (7 bases). The V end was cut by 2 bases, the J end by 3 bases, with 15 bases between. The CDR3 covers 16 residues. Per germline, CDR1 MNHNS and CDR2 SASEGT. The CDR3 is CASSERGGARTDTQYF. The CDR3 DNA sequence: TGTGCCAGCAGTGAAAGGGGGGGGGCGCGGACAGATACGCAGTATTTT.

This chain uses TRBV7-6 with TRBJ1-5; D may be TRBD1 (5 bases). Germline V gene sequence: CDR1 SGHVS, CDR2 FNYEAQ. V was cut by 3 bases and J by 7 bases, with 13 bases left in between. The CDR3 length is 14 residues. The DNA of the CDR3 is TGTGCCAGCAGCTTGGGGGGAGAGGGGCAGCCCCAGCATTTT. Amino acid sequence: CASSLGGEGQPQHF.

J is TRBJ1-1 and V is TRBV7-3; no reliable D call. Trimming took 8 bases from V and 3 from J, leaving 13 bases between them. Germline CDR1 is SGHTA and CDR2 is FQGTGA. There are 13 residues in the CDR3. CDR3 nucleotides: TGTGCCAGCCACGAGGGCCCGCACACTGAAGCTTTCTTT. It is translated as CASHEGPHTEAFF.

This clonotype has a handful of counts. The chain is built from TRBV7-3 and TRBJ2-1; 8 bases are shared with TRBD2. The V gene's germline CDR1 is SGHTA and CDR2 FQGTGA. This CDR3 comprises 18 residues. V lost 4 bases to trimming and J lost 0 bases; unmatched junction nucleotides: 11. The CDR3 nucleotides are TGTGCCAGCAGCTCTCAAGGGGTAGCGGGGAGCTCCTACAATGAGCAGTTCTTC. It translates to CASSSQGVAGSSYNEQFF.

The chain carries TRBV6-2 or TRBV6-3 and TRBJ1-1; TRBD1 might be the D (5 bases). CDR3 length: 11 amino acids. The germline gives CDR1 MNHEY, CDR2 SVGEGT. V was cut by 6 bases and J by 7 bases, with 9 bases left in between. The DNA for the CDR3 is TGTGCCAGCAGGAGACAGTTTGAAGCTTTCTTT. Encoded protein: CASRRQFEAFF.